This entry is about one T cell receptor (beta chain). The sample originates from a study of blood T cell repertoires in COVID-19. As for the study in general: Collection of acute and convalescent COVID-19 samples took place in the United States, Italy and Spain.

Profiled with immunoSEQ multiplex PCR; TCRdb holds only in-frame clones, not every one. The sample consists of 140,000 to 150,000 clones, about 80% of them appearing once. Germline-derived CDR1 and CDR2 are SGHVS and FQNEAQ. This CDR3 comprises 14 residues. Trimming took off 5 bases at V and 3 bases at J, with 11 bases between the two ends. The sequenced sample consisted of peripheral blood. The chain couples TRBV7-8 to TRBJ1-3, with D possibly matching TRBD1 (5 bases). The origin of this receptor is a human donor in a cohort sampled during active COVID-19. CDR3 loop: CASSLGTNGNTIYF. The CDR3, as DNA: TGTGCCAGCAGCCTCGGGACTAATGGAAACACCATATATTTT.